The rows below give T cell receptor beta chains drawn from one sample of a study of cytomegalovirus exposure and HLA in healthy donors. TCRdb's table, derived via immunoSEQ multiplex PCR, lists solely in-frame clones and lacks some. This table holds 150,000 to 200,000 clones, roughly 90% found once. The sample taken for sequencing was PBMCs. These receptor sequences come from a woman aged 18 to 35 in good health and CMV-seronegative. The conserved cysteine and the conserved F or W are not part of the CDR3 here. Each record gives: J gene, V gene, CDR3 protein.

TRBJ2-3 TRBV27 ASRDRLAGVTDTQY
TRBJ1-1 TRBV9 ASSVEPQNTEAF
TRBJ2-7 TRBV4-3 ASSQDLGTGSYEQY
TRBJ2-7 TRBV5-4 ASSLNTGVTYEQY
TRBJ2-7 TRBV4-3 ASSQAVARTYEQY
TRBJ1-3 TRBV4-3 ASSQDADTIY
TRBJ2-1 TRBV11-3 ASSAASYNEQF
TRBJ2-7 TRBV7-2 ASSSPGVAGFSYEQY
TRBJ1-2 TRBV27 ASSLRRLPLDYGYT
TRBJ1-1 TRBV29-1 SVEGRVNTEAF
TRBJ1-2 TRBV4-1 ASSQDQYGGLGYGYT
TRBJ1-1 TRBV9 ASSVQGGLSEAF
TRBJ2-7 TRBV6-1 ASSESGTGSYEQY
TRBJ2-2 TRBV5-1 ASRSRRGQGDGSTGELF
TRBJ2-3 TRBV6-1 ASSEGTSGSNTQY
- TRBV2 ASSQTVSYEQY
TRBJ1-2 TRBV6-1 ASSPRQASNYGYT
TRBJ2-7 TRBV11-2 ASSLSGTGVPYEQY
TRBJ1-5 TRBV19 ASSMGGGVNQPQH
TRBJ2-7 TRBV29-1 SVEGGQGAYEQY
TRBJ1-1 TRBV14 ASSQAQGAYKAF
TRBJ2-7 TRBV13 ASSPGSWASGRVSYEQY
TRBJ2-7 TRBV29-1 SVENSGQGSEQY
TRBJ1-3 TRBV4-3 ASSQDRGRAGNTIY
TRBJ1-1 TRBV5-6 ASSFDWSAEAF
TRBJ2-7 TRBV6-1 ASSAPDREQDEQY
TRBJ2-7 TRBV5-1 ASSSGGTAFPYEQY
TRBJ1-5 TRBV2 ASSPEQGRGQPQH
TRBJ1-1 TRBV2 ASSDRGAGTEAF
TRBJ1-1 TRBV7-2 ASSLESRNTEAF
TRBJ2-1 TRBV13 ASSLWTSGGLDNEQF
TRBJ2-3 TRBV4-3 ASTEGAGRADTQY
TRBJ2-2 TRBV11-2 ASSLGGHGELF
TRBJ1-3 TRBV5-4 ASSLNRGRNTIY
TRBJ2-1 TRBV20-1 SAPTHTGQF
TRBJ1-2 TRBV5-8 ASSLEGQGAEGYT
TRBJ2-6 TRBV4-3 ASSQDESNSGANVLT
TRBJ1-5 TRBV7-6 ASSPGQGSQPQH
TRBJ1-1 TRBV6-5 ASIDRDSNTEAF
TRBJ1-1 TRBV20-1 AHQGRTEAF
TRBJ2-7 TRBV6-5 ASSYRYRTAYEQY
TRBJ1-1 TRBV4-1 ASSQEAAGRGNTEAF
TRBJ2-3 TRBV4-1 ASSQLAGSTDTQY
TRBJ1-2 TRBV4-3 ASSLDLSPGVGGYT
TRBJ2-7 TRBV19 ASSTSGEPYEQY
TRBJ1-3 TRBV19 RESGNTIY
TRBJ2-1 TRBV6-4 ASSLTSGRAYEQF
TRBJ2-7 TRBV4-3 ASSQVPGGAYEQY
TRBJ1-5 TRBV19 ASSMWQGGNQPQH
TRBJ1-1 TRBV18 ASSPTGRRGEAF